Below, one TCR beta chain is given with its context. What it recognizes is unknown. Eight distinct reactions (per sample) were used to make the cDNA. A template switching step added UMIs, each with a 6-nucleotide sample barcode. From its re-call of the 5' RACE reads, TCRdb lists each CDR3 protein once, without DNA. The repertoire table contains 350,000 to 500,000 distinct CDR3 sequences. These data are taken from a study of monozygotic twins with inflammatory bowel disease. Findings of the study overall: Immunosuppressive treatment differences may have increased patient repertoire variability.

Germline CDR1 is MNHEY and CDR2 is SVGAGI. The CDR3 runs 13 residues. The rearrangement joins TRBV6-5 to TRBJ2-1. This TCR was sampled from a human donor with ulcerative colitis or Crohn's disease, or a healthy co-twin of an affected twin (not recorded which). The sequencing sample was made of blood. CDR3 loop: CASTIAGRNEQFF.